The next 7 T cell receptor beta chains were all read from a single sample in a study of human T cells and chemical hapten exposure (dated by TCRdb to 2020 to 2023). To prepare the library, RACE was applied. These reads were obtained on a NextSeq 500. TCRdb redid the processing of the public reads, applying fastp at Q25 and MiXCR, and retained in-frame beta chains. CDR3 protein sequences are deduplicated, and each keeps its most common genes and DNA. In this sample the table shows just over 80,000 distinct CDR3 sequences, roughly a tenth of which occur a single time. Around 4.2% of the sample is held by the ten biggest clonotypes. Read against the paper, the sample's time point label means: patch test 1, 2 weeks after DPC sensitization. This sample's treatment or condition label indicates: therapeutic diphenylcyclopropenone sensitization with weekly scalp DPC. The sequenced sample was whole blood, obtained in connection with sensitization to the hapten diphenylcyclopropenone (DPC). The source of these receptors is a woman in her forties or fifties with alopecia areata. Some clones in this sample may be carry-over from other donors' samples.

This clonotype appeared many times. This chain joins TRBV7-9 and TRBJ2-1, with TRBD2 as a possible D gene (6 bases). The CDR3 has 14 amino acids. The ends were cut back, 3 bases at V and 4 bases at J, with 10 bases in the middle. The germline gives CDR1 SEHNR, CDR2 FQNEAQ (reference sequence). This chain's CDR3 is CASSLAGTYNEQFF. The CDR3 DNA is TGTGCCAGCAGCTTGGCCGGGACTTACAATGAGCAGTTCTTC.

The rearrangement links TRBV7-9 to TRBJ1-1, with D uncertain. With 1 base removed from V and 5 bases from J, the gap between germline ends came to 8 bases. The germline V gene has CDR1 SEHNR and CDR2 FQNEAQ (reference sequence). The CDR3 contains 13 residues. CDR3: CASSLDVGTEAFF. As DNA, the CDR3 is TGTGCCAGCAGCTTAGACGTAGGAACTGAAGCTTTCTTT. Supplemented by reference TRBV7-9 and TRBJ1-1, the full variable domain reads DTGVSQNPRHKITKRGQNVTFRCDPISEHNRLYWYRQTLGQGPEFLTYFQNEAQLEKSRLLSDRFSAERPKGSFSTLEIQRTEQGDSAMYLCASSLDVGTEAFFGQGTRLTVV.

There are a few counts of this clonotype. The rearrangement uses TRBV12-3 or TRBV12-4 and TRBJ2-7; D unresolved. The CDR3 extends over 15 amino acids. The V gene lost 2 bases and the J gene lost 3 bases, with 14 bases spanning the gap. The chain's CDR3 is CASSLNWQAVYEQYF. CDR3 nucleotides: TGTGCCAGCAGTTTAAATTGGCAGGCCGTCTACGAGCAGTACTTC.

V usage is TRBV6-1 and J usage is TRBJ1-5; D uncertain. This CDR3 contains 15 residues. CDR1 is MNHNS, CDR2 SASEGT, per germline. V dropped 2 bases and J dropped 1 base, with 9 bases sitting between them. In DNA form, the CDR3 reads TGTGCCAGCAGTGAAACGGGGAAGAGCAATCAGCCCCAGCATTTT. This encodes CASSETGKSNQPQHF.

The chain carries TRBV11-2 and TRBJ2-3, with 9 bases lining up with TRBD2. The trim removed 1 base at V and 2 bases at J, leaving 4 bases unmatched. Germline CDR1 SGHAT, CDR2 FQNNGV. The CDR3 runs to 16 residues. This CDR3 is CASSLVSGSVTDTQYF. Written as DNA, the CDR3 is TGTGCCAGCAGCTTAGTTAGCGGGAGCGTCACAGATACGCAGTATTTT.

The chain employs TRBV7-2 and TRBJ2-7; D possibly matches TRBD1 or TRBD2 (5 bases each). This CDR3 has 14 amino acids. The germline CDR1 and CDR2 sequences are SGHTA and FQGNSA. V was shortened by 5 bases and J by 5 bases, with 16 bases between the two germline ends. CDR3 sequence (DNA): TGTGCCAGCAGCCCCGGGGCTAGCCAGGACGAGCAGTACTTC. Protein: CASSPGASQDEQYF.

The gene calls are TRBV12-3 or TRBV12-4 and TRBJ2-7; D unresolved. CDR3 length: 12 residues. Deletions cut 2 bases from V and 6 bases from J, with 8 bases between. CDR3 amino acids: CASSLWSGEQYF. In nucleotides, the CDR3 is TGTGCCAGCAGTTTATGGAGTGGCGAGCAGTACTTC.